This entry concerns a single TCR beta chain. This CDR3 comprises 15 residues. In germline, CDR1 is LNHDA, CDR2 SQIVND (reference sequence). Germline trimming cut 1 base from V and 6 bases from J; bases unmatched to any gene: 2. Using immunoSEQ multiplex PCR, the repertoire was profiled, and TCRdb retains in-frame clones only, with some absent. In the table there are fewer than 500,000 clones, approximately 90% of which are singletons. This record belongs to a study of blood T cell repertoires in COVID-19. V is TRBV19 and J is TRBJ2-1, with 11 bases identical to TRBD2. Sequenced input: PBMCs or T cells enriched from blood (not recorded which). The sequence came from a woman aged 18-35 years with acute COVID-19. CDR3: CASSIGSGRANEQFF. CDR3 sequence (DNA): TGTGCCAGTAGTATAGGTAGCGGGAGGGCCAATGAGCAGTTCTTC.